These 23 T cell receptor beta chains were sequenced from one sample in a study of cytomegalovirus exposure and HLA in healthy donors. PCR amplification relied on 60 Vbeta primers (plus 13 Jbeta primers). TCRdb's table, derived via immunoSEQ multiplex PCR, lists solely in-frame clones and lacks some. This table holds 90,000 to 150,000 clones, over 70% found once. Sequencing was done on a sample of PBMCs. The receptors here all came from a woman between 18 and 30 years old in good health and CMV-seronegative.

The rearrangement links TRBV4-3 to TRBJ2-5, with 8 bases aligning to TRBD2. The CDR3 has 15 residues. CDR1 is LGHNA, CDR2 YSLEER, per germline. Trimming took 4 bases from V and 0 from J; bases not matched to a gene: 4. CDR3 DNA sequence: TGCGCCAGCAGCCCGACTAGCGCACACCAAGAGACCCAGTACTTC. Translating it yields CASSPTSAHQETQYF.

This chain links TRBV7-2 with TRBJ2-2, with 10 bases aligning to TRBD1. J gave up 6 bases and V 4 bases, and 8 bases lay outside the gene matches. CDR1 SGHTA and CDR2 FQGNSA come from the germline V gene. There are 16 residues in the CDR3. The CDR3 bases are TGTGCCAGCAGCTCCCGGGACAGGGGTTGGCCCGGGGAGCTGTTTTTT. Its protein product is CASSSRDRGWPGELFF. Full variable domain (outside the CDR3, taken from reference TRBV7-2 and TRBJ2-2): GAGVSQSPSNKVTEKGKDVELRCDPISGHTALYWYRQSLGQGLEFLIYFQGNSAPDKSGLPSDRFSAERTGGSVSTLTIQRTQQEDSAVYLCASSSRDRGWPGELFFGEGSRLTVL.

The chain carries TRBV2 and TRBJ2-1; D is possibly TRBD2 (5 bases). The CDR3 length is 14 residues. Germline V CDR1 and CDR2: SNHLY, FYNNEI. With 8 bases removed from V and 7 bases from J, the gap between germline ends came to 18 bases. The CDR3 bases are TGTGCCAGCCGGGAAGACCCTACTCCAAATGAGCAGTTCTTC. Protein product: CASREDPTPNEQFF.

This chain links TRBV29-1 with TRBJ2-1; 13 nucleotides agree with TRBD2. V dropped 6 bases and J dropped 0; count of bases not matched to a gene: 8. The CDR3 extends over 17 amino acids. Germline-derived CDR1 and CDR2 are SQVTM and ANQGSEA. The CDR3 loop reads CSVRPTSGRSSYNEQFF. CDR3 in DNA: TGCAGCGTGAGGCCGACTAGCGGGAGGAGCTCCTACAATGAGCAGTTCTTC.

A single count supports this clone. The rearrangement joins TRBV29-1 to TRBJ2-1; 11 nucleotides agree with TRBD2. The V and J ends lost 5 bases and 4 bases, in that order; junction bases with no gene match: 4. Germline CDR1 reads SQVTM; CDR2 reads ANQGSEA. CDR3 size: 14 residues. The CDR3 region has the DNA TGCAGCGTTAAAACTAGCGGGGGTTACAATGAGCAGTTCTTC. Translation gives CSVKTSGGYNEQFF.

The genes are TRBV5-4 and TRBJ2-5; TRBD1 agrees at 10 bases. V lost 5 bases and J lost 4; bases outside the gene matches: 5. The CDR3 contains 14 residues. Germline CDR1 reads SGHNT; CDR2 reads YYREEE (reference sequence). For the CDR3, the DNA is TGTGCCAGCAGGGGGGGGGACAGGGGAGAGACCCAGTACTTC. As protein: CASRGGDRGETQYF.

This clone appeared once. Within the sample, other DNA sequences also encode this same CDR3. This chain connects TRBV7-8 to TRBJ2-7; 7 nucleotides align to TRBD2. Germline CDR1 SGHVS, CDR2 FQNEAQ. V was clipped by 6 bases and J by 3 bases; unmatched bases: 11. The CDR3 contains 15 residues. Here the CDR3 reads CASSQRGSGNYEQYF. CDR3 nucleotide sequence: TGTGCCAGCAGTCAACGGGGAAGCGGGAACTACGAGCAGTACTTC.

This rearrangement joins TRBV29-1 to TRBJ1-2; the D gene is possibly TRBD1 (5 bases). This CDR3 comprises 13 residues. CDR1 and CDR2 from the germline V gene are SQVTM and ANQGSEA. V was shortened by 4 bases and J by 8 bases, with 17 bases between the two germline ends. CDR3 in DNA: TGCAGCGTTGTCGATTGGGGGGTAGGCGGCTACACCTTC. Its protein is CSVVDWGVGGYTF. Looking up the rest from reference TRBV29-1 and TRBJ1-2 gives the full variable domain: SAVISQKPSRDICQRGTSLTIQCQVDSQVTMMFWYRQQPGQSLTLIATANQGSEATYESGFVIDKFPISRPNLTFSTLTVSNMSPEDSSIYLCSVVDWGVGGYTFGSGTRLTVV.

Comment on this clone: At the DNA level, this CDR3 is encoded by other sequences in the same sample as well. The genes are TRBV29-1 and TRBJ1-5, with a weak D call TRBD1 (5 bases). CDR3 size: 13 residues. V was clipped by 4 bases and J by 9 bases, with 16 bases between them. The germline V gene encodes CDR1 SQVTM and CDR2 ANQGSEA. The DNA for the CDR3 is TGCAGCGTTGTAGGGCAGGGCTCAGGGCCCCAGCATTTT. Its translation is CSVVGQGSGPQHF.

The V and J genes are TRBV18 and TRBJ2-3; no reliable D call. Germline CDR1 KGHSH, CDR2 LQKENI. This CDR3 is 16 amino acids long. V was clipped by 3 bases and J by 2 bases, with 15 bases between them. The CDR3 nucleotides read TGTGCCAGCTCACCCCAAAGACACGGCTCCACAGATACGCAGTATTTT. Its translation is CASSPQRHGSTDTQYF. Variable domain in full (rest from reference TRBV18 and TRBJ2-3): NAGVMQNPRHLVRRRGQEARLRCSPMKGHSHVYWYRQLPEEGLKFMVYLQKENIIDESGMPKERFSAEFPKEGPSILRIQQVVRGDSAAYFCASSPQRHGSTDTQYFGPGTRLTVL.

V gene TRBV5-4 combines with J gene TRBJ2-5; 7 bases are a match to TRBD2. The end of the DNA aligns better with TRBJ2-7, so the J call may be wrong. CDR1 SGHNT and CDR2 YYREEE come from the germline V gene (reference sequence). The CDR3 sequence is 16 residues long. In nucleotides, the CDR3 is TGTGCCAGCAGCTTGGTAGGCAGCGGGGCTATTTACGAGCAGTACTTC. This gives the protein CASSLVGSGAIYEQYF.

This chain uses TRBV11-2 with TRBJ2-5; 8 nucleotides agree with TRBD2. Unmatched junction bases numbered 12, after V lost 1 base and J lost 5 bases. The germline CDR1 and CDR2 sequences are SGHAT and FQNNGV. The CDR3 consists of 17 residues. In nucleotides, the CDR3 is TGTGCCAGCAGCTTAGTGGGGACTAGAAATGTCTGGGAGACCCAGTACTTC. Its protein is CASSLVGTRNVWETQYF.

The V call is TRBV5-6, the J call TRBJ1-3; 7 nucleotides align to TRBD1. J was trimmed by 4 bases and V by 4 bases; bases with no gene match: 8. This CDR3 is 15 amino acids long. Germline V gives CDR1 SGHDT, CDR2 YYEEEE. CDR3 nucleotide sequence: TGTGCCAGCAGCACCCTCAGGGGGAACGGAAACACCATATATTTT. Its protein product is CASSTLRGNGNTIYF.

The chain recombines TRBV14 with TRBJ2-2; D is unresolved. Germline V gives CDR1 SGHDN, CDR2 FVKESK. The CDR3 has 16 amino acids. V was trimmed by 1 base and J by 4 bases, leaving 13 bases between them. CDR3 nucleotide sequence: TGTGCCAGCAGCCAAGGGCCGTTTATGGCCACCGGGGAGCTGTTTTTT. It codes for CASSQGPFMATGELFF.

The chain joins TRBV7-9 to TRBJ1-3, with 7 bases aligning to TRBD1. Germline V CDR1 and CDR2: SEHNR, FQNEAQ (reference sequence). J gave up 0 bases and V 5 bases, and 16 bases lay outside the gene matches. The CDR3 sequence is 19 residues long. This CDR3 reads CASSPMVPGTASSGNTIYF. CDR3 coding DNA: TGTGCCAGCAGCCCAATGGTACCCGGGACAGCGAGCTCTGGAAACACCATATATTTT.

The genes are TRBV2 and TRBJ1-4; D remains ambiguous. Trimming removed 7 bases from V and 8 bases from J, with 8 bases in between. CDR3 length: 11 residues. The germline gives CDR1 SNHLY, CDR2 FYNNEI. The CDR3 spells CASIGAEKLFF. CDR3 coding DNA: TGTGCCAGCATTGGTGCGGAAAAACTGTTTTTT.

The V and J genes are TRBV27 and TRBJ1-1; no clear D gene. Germline V gives CDR1 MNHEY, CDR2 SMNVEV (reference sequence). The V end lost 5 bases, the J end lost 1 base, and 8 bases lay between the germline ends. CDR3 length: 13 amino acids. CDR3 region: CASSLTPNTEAFF. CDR3 sequence (DNA): TGTGCCAGCAGTCTGACACCGAACACTGAAGCTTTCTTT.

V and J are TRBV29-1 and TRBJ1-1; 9 bases agree with TRBD1. There are 13 residues in the CDR3. Germline V gene lookup returns CDR1 SQVTM and CDR2 ANQGSEA. The J segment lost 1 base and the V segment lost 6 bases, leaving 3 bases of the junction unmatched. Written as DNA, the CDR3 is TGCAGCGTCAGGACAGGGGCGAACACTGAAGCTTTCTTT. As protein: CSVRTGANTEAFF.

The V gene is TRBV10-2, the J gene TRBJ2-1, with D unresolved. The germline V gene has CDR1 WSHSY and CDR2 SAAADI. The CDR3 sequence is 12 residues long. V lost 2 bases, J lost 4 bases, and 3 bases lay in between. The CDR3 here is CASSEQYNEQFF. The CDR3 DNA is TGCGCCAGCAGTGAGCAGTACAATGAGCAGTTCTTC.

The chain has TRBV19 and TRBJ1-1, with TRBD1 identical over 7 bases. J was trimmed by 0 bases and V by 1 base; bases with no gene match: 17. The CDR3 spans 20 residues. The V gene's germline CDR1 is LNHDA and CDR2 SQIVND (reference sequence). The CDR3 reads CASSIVAGQPLFVMNTEAFF. The CDR3 coding sequence is TGTGCCAGTAGTATAGTCGCGGGACAGCCTCTTTTTGTGATGAACACTGAAGCTTTCTTT.

CDR3 amino acids: CASSDRTGNQENIQYF. The CDR3 nucleotides are TGCGCCAGCAGTGACCGGACAGGGAACCAAGAAAACATTCAGTACTTC. This sequence joins TRBV10-1 and TRBJ2-4, with 8 bases that match TRBD1. CDR3 length: 16 residues. Germline V gene lookup returns CDR1 WNHNN and CDR2 SYGVQD (reference sequence). J gave up 5 bases and V 3 bases, and 9 bases lay outside the gene matches.

The chain is built from TRBV19 and TRBJ2-5; 11 bases map to TRBD1. The CDR3 length is 14 residues. Germline V lookup: CDR1 LNHDA, CDR2 SQIVND (reference sequence). V lost 5 bases to trimming and J lost 5 bases; unmatched junction nucleotides: 4. CDR3 protein: CASSQDRGQETQYF. The CDR3 nucleotides read TGTGCCAGTAGTCAGGACAGGGGGCAGGAGACCCAGTACTTC.

This chain joins TRBV7-9 and TRBJ2-7; the match to TRBD2 covers 8 bases. The CDR3 extends over 14 amino acids. The trim removed 6 bases at V and 1 base at J, leaving 5 bases unmatched. Per germline, CDR1 SEHNR and CDR2 FQNEAQ (reference sequence). The CDR3 sequence: CASRSSGPSYEQYF. Written as DNA, the CDR3 is TGTGCCAGCAGGTCTAGCGGGCCGTCCTACGAGCAGTACTTC. Complete variable domain (other parts from reference TRBV7-9 and TRBJ2-7): DTGVSQNPRHKITKRGQNVTFRCDPISEHNRLYWYRQTLGQGPEFLTYFQNEAQLEKSRLLSDRFSAERPKGSFSTLEIQRTEQGDSAMYLCASRSSGPSYEQYFGPGTRLTVT.